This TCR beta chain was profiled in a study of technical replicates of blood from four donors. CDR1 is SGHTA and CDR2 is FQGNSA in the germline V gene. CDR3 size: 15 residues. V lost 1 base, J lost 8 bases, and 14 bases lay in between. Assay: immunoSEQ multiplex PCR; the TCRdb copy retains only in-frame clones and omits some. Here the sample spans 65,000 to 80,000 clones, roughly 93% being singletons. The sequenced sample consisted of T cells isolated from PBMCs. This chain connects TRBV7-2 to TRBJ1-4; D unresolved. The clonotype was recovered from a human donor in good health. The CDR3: CASSLESRAGEKLFF. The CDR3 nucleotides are TGTGCCAGCAGCTTAGAATCGAGGGCGGGAGAAAAACTGTTTTTT.